This T cell receptor beta chain came from a study of blood T cell repertoires in COVID-19. Overall study context: From the United States, Italy and Spain came samples of acute and convalescent COVID-19. PBMCs, B-cell-depleted T cells, or T cells provided the cDNA or gDNA that made up the material.

The CDR3 is 13 residues long. Germline values: CDR1 KGHSH, CDR2 LQKENI. The V and J ends lost 5 bases and 4 bases, in that order; junction bases with no gene match: 2. How the authors handled the data: It was from reference gene primer amplification that nucleated cell counts were estimated. The method was immunoSEQ multiplex PCR; TCRdb's version includes in-frame clones alone and lacks a portion of them. V, J and clone size reflect that table, while D and trimming were determined from the DNA. Here the sample spans about 200,000 clones, approximately 80% being singletons. The source of this sequence is a man between 40 and 49 years old with acute or convalescent COVID-19. The rearrangement joins TRBV18 to TRBJ1-5; 7 nucleotides line up with TRBD1. Sequenced: peripheral blood. The CDR3 bases are TGTGCCAGCTCAGAGGGGGCAAATCAGCCCCAGCATTTT. Translating it yields CASSEGANQPQHF. The full variable domain, rest sourced from reference TRBV18 and TRBJ1-5, is NAGVMQNPRHLVRRRGQEARLRCSPMKGHSHVYWYRQLPEEGLKFMVYLQKENIIDESGMPKERFSAEFPKEGPSILRIQQVVRGDSAAYFCASSEGANQPQHFGDGTRLSIL.